This TCR beta chain was documented in a study of tumor-infiltrating lymphocytes in primary liver carcinoma. RNA and DNA were co-extracted from about 20-30 mg of unsorted bulk tissue. Constant-region priming of around 500 ng total RNA yielded TCR beta cDNA. Libraries for TCR beta were built through three nested multiplex PCR rounds, which together made up a slightly modified ARM-PCR procedure. Forward primers for TRBV1-TRBV30 and a C-beta reverse primer served the first two PCR rounds, at about 9 cycles each. One entry per CDR3 protein, called by TCRdb with MiXCR from the multiplex PCR reads. Of around 80,000 distinct CDR3 sequences listed, more than 65% are singletons. This CDR3 region has 12 residues. Looked up from germline, CDR1 is MNHEY and CDR2 is SVGAGI. In regard to this clonotype: Its ends do not fully match the called genes, so a read error is possible.

This chain joins TRBV6-5 and TRBJ2-7; unclear D gene. Sequences were obtained from liver tumor tissue from sampling region 1. Documented subset: tumor region T1, superior pole. The sequence was obtained from a man aged 35 to 55 with primary liver carcinoma and hepatitis B virus infection. The CDR3 DNA follows: TGTGCCATCAGTTCCTTACCGGACGAGCAGTACTTC. It yields the protein CAISSLPDEQYF.